A single sample is the source of the 18 T cell receptor beta chains below, sequenced in a study of cytomegalovirus exposure and HLA in healthy donors. PCR involved 60 Vbeta and 13 Jbeta primers. Sequencing was performed with immunoSEQ multiplex PCR; in TCRdb, only in-frame clones are kept and a portion is missing. The listing records 75,000 to 85,000 clones. The sample comprised PBMCs. Receptor source: a man in his late teens or twenties in good health and CMV-seropositive.

V usage is TRBV7-9 and J usage is TRBJ2-7; TRBD2 matches 11 bases. CDR1 and CDR2 (germline): SEHNR, FQNEAQ (reference sequence). The ends lost 5 bases at V and 2 bases at J; junction bases unmatched: 5. The CDR3 loop spans 15 amino acids. CDR3 protein: CASSQTSGVTYEQYF. CDR3 DNA: TGTGCCAGCAGCCAGACTAGCGGGGTAACCTACGAGCAGTACTTC.

J is TRBJ1-1 and V is TRBV29-1; 7 bases line up with TRBD1. The germline gives CDR1 SQVTM, CDR2 ANQGSEA. The CDR3 covers 11 residues. The V segment lost 6 bases and the J segment 3 bases; nucleotides outside the gene matches: 1. CDR3 in DNA: TGCAGCGTCGGACAGGACACTGAAGCTTTCTTT. Protein: CSVGQDTEAFF.

This chain links TRBV28 with TRBJ1-4, with TRBD1 identical over 8 bases. Germline V gene lookup returns CDR1 MDHEN and CDR2 SYDVKM. The length of the CDR3 is 13 residues. The trim removed 6 bases at V and 11 bases at J, leaving 8 bases unmatched. CDR3: CASSNQDREKLFF. CDR3 bases: TGTGCCAGCAGCAACCAGGACAGGGAGAAACTGTTTTTT.

V usage is TRBV9 and J usage is TRBJ2-5; D may be TRBD2 (6 bases). The CDR3 covers 13 residues. Trimming left V 0 bases short and J 5 bases short, with 8 bases between. Per the germline V gene, CDR1 is SGDLS and CDR2 is YYNGEE. The DNA for the CDR3 is TGTGCCAGCAGCGTAGACAGCGGGGAGACCCAGTACTTC. Amino acid sequence: CASSVDSGETQYF.

The gene calls are TRBV18 and TRBJ1-5; possibly TRBD1 for D (5 bases). Germline CDR1 is KGHSH and CDR2 is LQKENI. Trimming stripped 5 bases from V and 3 bases from J, with 14 bases between. The CDR3 spans 15 residues. DNA of the CDR3: TGTGCCAGCTCAGCGAGTGGGGCAGACAATCAGCCCCAGCATTTT. This sequence encodes CASSASGADNQPQHF.

The V gene is TRBV2, the J gene TRBJ1-1; 11 bases match TRBD1. Germline lookup yields CDR1 SNHLY and CDR2 FYNNEI. The trim removed 4 bases at V and 2 bases at J, leaving 0 bases unmatched. This CDR3 region has 14 residues. The CDR3 is CASSGTGGNTEAFF. Here the CDR3 DNA reads TGTGCCAGCAGTGGGACAGGGGGCAACACTGAAGCTTTCTTT.

V and J are TRBV28 and TRBJ1-3, with a possible D match to TRBD1 (5 bases). The CDR3 has 15 amino acids. The germline V and J ends were trimmed by 5 bases and 0 bases, with 11 bases remaining between them. Germline CDR1 MDHEN, CDR2 SYDVKM. The CDR3 protein is CASSDRQYSGNTIYF. DNA of the CDR3: TGTGCCAGCAGTGATCGACAGTACTCTGGAAACACCATATATTTT. Complete variable domain (other parts from reference TRBV28 and TRBJ1-3): DVKVTQSSRYLVKRTGEKVFLECVQDMDHENMFWYRQDPGLGLRLIYFSYDVKMKEKGDIPEGYSVSREKKERFSLILESASTNQTSMYLCASSDRQYSGNTIYFGEGSWLTVV.

V usage is TRBV28 and J usage is TRBJ1-5, with D possibly TRBD1 on 5 matching bases. The CDR3 covers 16 residues. Trimming removed 3 bases at V and 5 bases at J, with 17 bases between. CDR1 is MDHEN, CDR2 SYDVKM, per germline. CDR3: CASSFPGRTLDQPQHF. The CDR3 bases are TGTGCCAGCAGTTTCCCTGGGAGGACATTAGATCAGCCCCAGCATTTT.

J is TRBJ1-2 and V is TRBV28; TRBD1 is a possible D gene (6 bases). V dropped 7 bases and J dropped 4 bases, with 16 bases sitting between them. Germline-derived CDR1 and CDR2 are MDHEN and SYDVKM. CDR3 size: 14 residues. For the CDR3, the DNA is TGTGCCAGCAAGGCCAGGGGAAGAGGCTATGGCTACACCTTC. As protein: CASKARGRGYGYTF.

This chain uses TRBV19 with TRBJ1-5, with 8 bases that match TRBD1. V shed 3 bases, J shed 2 bases, and the junction held 3 bases outside the gene matches. The CDR3 has 15 residues. Per the germline V gene, CDR1 is LNHDA and CDR2 is SQIVND (reference sequence). The CDR3 DNA is TGTGCCAGTAGTATTATACAGGGGGGCAATCAGCCCCAGCATTTT. This translates into CASSIIQGGNQPQHF.

This chain connects TRBV27 to TRBJ1-2, with D maybe TRBD1 (6 bases). The CDR3 length is 12 residues. V was cut by 7 bases and J by 4 bases, with 10 bases left in between. CDR1 is MNHEY and CDR2 is SMNVEV in the germline V gene (reference sequence). The CDR3 region has the DNA TGTGCCAGCAAACAGGGTCCCTATGGCTACACCTTC. The encoded protein is CASKQGPYGYTF.

The rearrangement uses TRBV5-1 and TRBJ2-1, with a weak D call TRBD1 (6 bases). The V end lost 3 bases, the J end lost 6 bases, and 16 bases lay between the germline ends. CDR1 is SGHRS, CDR2 YFSETQ, per germline. CDR3 size: 15 residues. The CDR3 sequence is CASSSKRGGPNEQFF. Written as DNA, the CDR3 is TGCGCCAGCAGCTCCAAGAGAGGGGGACCCAATGAGCAGTTCTTC.

This chain joins TRBV5-6 and TRBJ2-2; no clear D gene. The V end was cut by 4 bases, the J end by 4 bases, with 8 bases between. CDR1 and CDR2 (germline): SGHDT, YYEEEE. CDR3 length: 13 residues. Here the CDR3 DNA reads TGTGCCAGCAGCGGCCCTTTCACCGGGGAGCTGTTTTTT. This gives the protein CASSGPFTGELFF.

The chain couples TRBV10-2 to TRBJ2-7; TRBD1 matches 7 bases. Germline V gene data show CDR1 as WSHSY and CDR2 as SAAADI. V lost 7 bases and J lost 5; bases outside the gene matches: 5. The CDR3 sequence is 12 residues long. Written as DNA, the CDR3 is TGCGCCAGCAAAGACAGGGCCGACGAGCAGTACTTC. This translates into CASKDRADEQYF.

The J gene is TRBJ1-5, the V gene TRBV28; D perhaps matches TRBD1 (5 bases). The CDR3 runs 17 residues. The ends were cut back, 6 bases at V and 1 base at J, with 19 bases in the middle. CDR1 is MDHEN and CDR2 is SYDVKM in the germline V gene. CDR3 residues: CASSRSTGARSNQPQHF. CDR3 nucleotides: TGTGCCAGCAGCCGATCAACTGGGGCTAGGAGCAATCAGCCCCAGCATTTT.

The chain recombines TRBV9 with TRBJ2-1; a possible D gene is TRBD1 (5 bases). The V gene lost 0 bases and the J gene lost 6 bases, with 13 bases spanning the gap. Germline V lookup: CDR1 SGDLS, CDR2 YYNGEE. The CDR3 has 15 amino acids. The DNA of the CDR3 is TGTGCCAGCAGCGTAGGGGGCAGAAGATTCAATGAGCAGTTCTTC. This translates into CASSVGGRRFNEQFF. Combining the CDR3 with reference TRBV9 and TRBJ2-1 gives the whole variable domain DSGVTQTPKHLITATGQRVTLRCSPRSGDLSVYWYQQSLDQGLQFLIQYYNGEERAKGNILERFSAQQFPDLHSELNLSSLELGDSALYFCASSVGGRRFNEQFFGPGTRLTVL.

The chain combines TRBV7-6 with TRBJ1-1, with D tentatively TRBD1 (6 bases). This CDR3 has 14 residues. Trimming pared 5 bases from V and 6 bases from J, leaving 16 bases between. Germline V gives CDR1 SGHVS, CDR2 FNYEAQ. The chain's CDR3 is CASSPYRQVSEAFF. The CDR3 coding sequence is TGTGCCAGCAGCCCCTACAGACAGGTGTCTGAAGCTTTCTTT.

V gene TRBV29-1 combines with J gene TRBJ2-5; a weak D match, TRBD2 (6 bases). The CDR3 is 15 residues long. CDR1 and CDR2 (germline): SQVTM, ANQGSEA. The germline V and J ends were trimmed by 1 base and 5 bases, with 17 bases remaining between them. CDR3 loop: CSVEAGDGPRETQYF. CDR3 DNA: TGCAGCGTTGAAGCGGGGGATGGGCCCCGGGAGACCCAGTACTTC. The whole variable domain, filled in from reference TRBV29-1 and TRBJ2-5, reads SAVISQKPSRDICQRGTSLTIQCQVDSQVTMMFWYRQQPGQSLTLIATANQGSEATYESGFVIDKFPISRPNLTFSTLTVSNMSPEDSSIYLCSVEAGDGPRETQYFGPGTRLLVL.